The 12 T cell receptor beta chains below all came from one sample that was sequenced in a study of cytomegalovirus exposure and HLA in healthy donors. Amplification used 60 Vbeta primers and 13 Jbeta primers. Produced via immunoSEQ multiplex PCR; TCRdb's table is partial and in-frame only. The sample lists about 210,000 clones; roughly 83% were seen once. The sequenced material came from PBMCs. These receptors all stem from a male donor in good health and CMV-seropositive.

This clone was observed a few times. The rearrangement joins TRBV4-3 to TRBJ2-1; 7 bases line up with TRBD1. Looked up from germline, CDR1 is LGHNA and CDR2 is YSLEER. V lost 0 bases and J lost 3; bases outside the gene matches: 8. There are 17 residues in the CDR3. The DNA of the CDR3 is TGCGCCAGCAGCCAAGATAGGGACAGCTCTCTCTACAATGAGCAGTTCTTC. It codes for CASSQDRDSSLYNEQFF.

DNA for the CDR3: TGTGCCAGCAGAGCGGACAGGGATAATTCACCCCTCCACTTT. Translation: CASRADRDNSPLHF. The chain is built from TRBV2 and TRBJ1-6; 8 positions agree with TRBD1. This CDR3 comprises 14 residues. J gave up 5 bases and V 6 bases, and 3 bases lay outside the gene matches. Germline V gene lookup returns CDR1 SNHLY and CDR2 FYNNEI.

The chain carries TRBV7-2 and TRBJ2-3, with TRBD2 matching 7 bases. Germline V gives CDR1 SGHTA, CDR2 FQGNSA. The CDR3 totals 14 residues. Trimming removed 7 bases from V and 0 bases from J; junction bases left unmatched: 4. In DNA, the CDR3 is TGTGCCAGCATGGGGGACTACAGCACAGATACGCAGTATTTT. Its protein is CASMGDYSTDTQYF.

The CDR3 here is CSVARMNTEAFF. CDR3 nucleotides: TGCAGCGTTGCCAGGATGAACACTGAAGCTTTCTTT. This rearrangement joins TRBV29-1 to TRBJ1-1; unclear D gene. Germline CDR1 is SQVTM and CDR2 is ANQGSEA. V lost 4 bases and J lost 0, with 6 bases in between. The CDR3 covers 12 residues.

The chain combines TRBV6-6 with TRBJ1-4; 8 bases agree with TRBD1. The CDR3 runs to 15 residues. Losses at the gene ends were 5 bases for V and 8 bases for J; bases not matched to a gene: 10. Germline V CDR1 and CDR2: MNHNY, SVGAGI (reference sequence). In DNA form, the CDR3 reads TGTGCCAGCAGTCCGATTGGACAGGGAGGGGAAAAACTGTTTTTT. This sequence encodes CASSPIGQGGEKLFF.

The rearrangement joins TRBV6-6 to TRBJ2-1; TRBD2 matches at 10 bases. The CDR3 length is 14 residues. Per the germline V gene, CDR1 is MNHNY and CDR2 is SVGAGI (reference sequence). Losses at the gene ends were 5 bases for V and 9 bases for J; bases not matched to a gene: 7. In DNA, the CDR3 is TGTGCCAGCAGTCTTAGCGGGGGGCCCAGTGAGCAGTTCTTC. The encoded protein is CASSLSGGPSEQFF.

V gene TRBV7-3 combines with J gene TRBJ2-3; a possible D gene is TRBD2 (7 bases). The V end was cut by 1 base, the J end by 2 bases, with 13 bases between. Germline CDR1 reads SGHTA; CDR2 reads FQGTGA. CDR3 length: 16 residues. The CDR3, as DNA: TGTGCCAGCAGCTTAAGCGGGGGCCTTCCCACAGATACGCAGTATTTT. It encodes CASSLSGGLPTDTQYF.

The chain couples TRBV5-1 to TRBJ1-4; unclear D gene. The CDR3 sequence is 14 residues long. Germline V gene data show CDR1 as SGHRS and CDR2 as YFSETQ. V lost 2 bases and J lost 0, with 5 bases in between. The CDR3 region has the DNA TGCGCCAGCAGCTTTTTAACAACTAATGAAAAACTGTTTTTT. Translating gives CASSFLTTNEKLFF.

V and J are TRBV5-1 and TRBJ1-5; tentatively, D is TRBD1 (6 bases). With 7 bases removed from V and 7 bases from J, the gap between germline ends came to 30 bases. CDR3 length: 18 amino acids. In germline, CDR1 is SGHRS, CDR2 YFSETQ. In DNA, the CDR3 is TGCGCCAGCCCGATCCATGCCAGTCGGGACAACGGTAAGCAGCCCCAGCATTTT. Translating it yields CASPIHASRDNGKQPQHF.

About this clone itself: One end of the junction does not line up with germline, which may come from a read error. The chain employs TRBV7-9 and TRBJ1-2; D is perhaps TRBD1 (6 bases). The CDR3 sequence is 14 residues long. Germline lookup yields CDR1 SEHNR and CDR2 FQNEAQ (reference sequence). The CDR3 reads CSSSLSWGLDGYTF. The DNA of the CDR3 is TGTTCCAGCAGCTTATCTTGGGGGCTCGATGGCTACACCTTC.

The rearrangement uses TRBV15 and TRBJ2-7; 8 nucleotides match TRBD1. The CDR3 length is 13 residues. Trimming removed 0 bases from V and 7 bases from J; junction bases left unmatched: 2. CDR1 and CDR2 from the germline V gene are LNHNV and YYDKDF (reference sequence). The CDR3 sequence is CATSRDRQGEQYF. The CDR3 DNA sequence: TGTGCCACCAGCAGAGATCGACAGGGGGAGCAGTACTTC.

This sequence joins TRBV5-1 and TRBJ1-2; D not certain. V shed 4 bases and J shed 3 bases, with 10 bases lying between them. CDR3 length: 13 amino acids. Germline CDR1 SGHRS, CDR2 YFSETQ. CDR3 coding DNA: TGCGCCAGCAGCCGAGAGAGGCACTATGGCTACACCTTC. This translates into CASSRERHYGYTF.